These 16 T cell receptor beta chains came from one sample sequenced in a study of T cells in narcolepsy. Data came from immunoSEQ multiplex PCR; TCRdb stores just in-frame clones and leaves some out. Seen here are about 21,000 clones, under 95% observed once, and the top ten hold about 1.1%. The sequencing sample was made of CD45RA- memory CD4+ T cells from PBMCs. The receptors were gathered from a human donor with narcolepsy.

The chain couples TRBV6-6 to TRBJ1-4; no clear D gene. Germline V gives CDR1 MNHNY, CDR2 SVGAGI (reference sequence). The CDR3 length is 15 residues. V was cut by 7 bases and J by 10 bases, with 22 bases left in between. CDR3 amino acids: CASILGGTSSGKLFF. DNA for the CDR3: TGTGCCAGCATTCTCGGAGGCACATCTAGCGGAAAACTGTTTTTT.

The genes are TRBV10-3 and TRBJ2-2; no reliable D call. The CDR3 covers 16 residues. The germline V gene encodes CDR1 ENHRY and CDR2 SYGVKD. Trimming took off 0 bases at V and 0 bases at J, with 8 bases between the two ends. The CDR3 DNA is TGTGCCATCAGTGAGTCCCTCATCCCGAACACCGGGGAGCTGTTTTTT. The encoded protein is CAISESLIPNTGELFF.

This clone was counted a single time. The CDR3 DNA reads as TGTGCCAGCAGCCGGGGACTAGCGGGAGGCGAGCAGTACTTC. Amino acids: CASSRGLAGGEQYF. The chain couples TRBV5-8 to TRBJ2-7; TRBD2 matches at 15 bases. Germline CDR1 reads SGHTS; CDR2 reads YDEGEE. CDR3 length equals 14 residues. With V trimmed by 4 bases and J by 6 bases, 2 bases remained unmatched.

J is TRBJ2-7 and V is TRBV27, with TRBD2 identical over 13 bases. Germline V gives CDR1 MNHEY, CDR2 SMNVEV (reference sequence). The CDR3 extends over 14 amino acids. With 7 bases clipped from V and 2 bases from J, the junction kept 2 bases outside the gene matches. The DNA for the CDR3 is TGTGCCAGCACTGGACTAGCGGGAGCCTACGAGCAGTACTTC. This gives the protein CASTGLAGAYEQYF.

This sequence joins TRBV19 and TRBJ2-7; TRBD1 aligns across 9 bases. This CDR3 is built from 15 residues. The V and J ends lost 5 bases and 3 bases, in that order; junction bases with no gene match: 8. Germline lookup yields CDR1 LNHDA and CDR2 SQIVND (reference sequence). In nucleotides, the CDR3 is TGTGCCAGTAGTCGTACAGGGGGCTTCGACTACGAGCAGTACTTC. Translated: CASSRTGGFDYEQYF.

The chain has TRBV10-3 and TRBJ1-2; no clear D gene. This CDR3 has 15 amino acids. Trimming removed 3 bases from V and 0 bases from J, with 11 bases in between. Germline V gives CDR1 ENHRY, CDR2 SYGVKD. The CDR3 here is CAISDLLLANYGYTF. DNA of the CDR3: TGTGCCATCAGTGATTTGCTCTTAGCTAACTATGGCTACACCTTC.

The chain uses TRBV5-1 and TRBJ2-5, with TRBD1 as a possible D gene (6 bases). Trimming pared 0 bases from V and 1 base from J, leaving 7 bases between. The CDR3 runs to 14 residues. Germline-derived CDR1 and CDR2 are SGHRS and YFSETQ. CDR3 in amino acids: CASSLGQVQETQYF. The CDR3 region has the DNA TGCGCCAGCAGCTTGGGACAGGTCCAAGAGACCCAGTACTTC. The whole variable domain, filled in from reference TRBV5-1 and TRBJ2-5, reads KAGVTQTPRYLIKTRGQQVTLSCSPISGHRSVSWYQQTPGQGLQFLFEYFSETQRNKGNFPGRFSGRQFSNSRSEMNVSTLELGDSALYLCASSLGQVQETQYFGPGTRLLVL.

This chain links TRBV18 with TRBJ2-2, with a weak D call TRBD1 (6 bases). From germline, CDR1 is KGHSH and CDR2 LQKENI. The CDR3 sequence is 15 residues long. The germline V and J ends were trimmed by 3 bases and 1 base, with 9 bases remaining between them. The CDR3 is CASSPYRENTGELFF. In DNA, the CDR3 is TGTGCCAGCTCACCGTACAGGGAGAACACCGGGGAGCTGTTTTTT.

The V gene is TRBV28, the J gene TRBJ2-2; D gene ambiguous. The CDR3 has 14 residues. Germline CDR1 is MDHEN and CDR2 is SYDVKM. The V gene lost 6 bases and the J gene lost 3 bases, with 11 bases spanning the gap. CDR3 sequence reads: CASSSPWDTGELFF. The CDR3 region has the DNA TGTGCCAGCAGCTCACCGTGGGACACCGGGGAGCTGTTTTTT.

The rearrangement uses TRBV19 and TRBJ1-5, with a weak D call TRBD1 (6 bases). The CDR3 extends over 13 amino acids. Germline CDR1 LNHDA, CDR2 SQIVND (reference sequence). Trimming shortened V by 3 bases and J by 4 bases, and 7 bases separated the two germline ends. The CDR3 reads CASSIGQNQPQHF. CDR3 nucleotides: TGTGCCAGTAGTATCGGACAGAATCAGCCCCAGCATTTT.

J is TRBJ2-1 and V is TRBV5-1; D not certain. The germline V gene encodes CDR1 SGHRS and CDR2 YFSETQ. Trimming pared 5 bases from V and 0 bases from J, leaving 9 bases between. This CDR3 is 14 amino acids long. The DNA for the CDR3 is TGCGCCAGCAGTGCGAGCAGCTCCTACAATGAGCAGTTCTTC. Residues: CASSASSSYNEQFF.

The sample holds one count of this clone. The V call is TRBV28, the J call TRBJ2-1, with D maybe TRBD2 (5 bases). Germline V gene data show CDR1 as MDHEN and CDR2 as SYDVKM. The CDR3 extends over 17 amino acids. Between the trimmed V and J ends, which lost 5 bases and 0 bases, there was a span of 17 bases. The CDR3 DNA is TGTGCCAGCAGTCTCTTCTCCACTAGGGCCTCCTACAATGAGCAGTTCTTC. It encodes CASSLFSTRASYNEQFF.

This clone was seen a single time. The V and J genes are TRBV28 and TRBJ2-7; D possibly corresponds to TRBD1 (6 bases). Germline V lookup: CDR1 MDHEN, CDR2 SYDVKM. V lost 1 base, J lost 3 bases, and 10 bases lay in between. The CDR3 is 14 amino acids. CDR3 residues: CASSLLQGNYEQYF. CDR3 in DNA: TGTGCCAGCAGTTTATTGCAGGGGAACTACGAGCAGTACTTC.

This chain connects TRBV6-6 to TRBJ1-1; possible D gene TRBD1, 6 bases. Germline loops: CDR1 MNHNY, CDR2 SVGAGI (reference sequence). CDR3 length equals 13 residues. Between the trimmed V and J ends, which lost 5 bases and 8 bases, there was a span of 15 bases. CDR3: CASSGVPQGEAFF. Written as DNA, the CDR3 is TGTGCCAGCAGTGGGGTCCCTCAGGGGGAAGCTTTCTTT.

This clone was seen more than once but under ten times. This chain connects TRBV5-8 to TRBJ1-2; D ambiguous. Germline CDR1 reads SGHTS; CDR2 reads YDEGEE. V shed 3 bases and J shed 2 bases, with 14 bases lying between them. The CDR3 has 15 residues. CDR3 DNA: TGTGCCAGCAGCTCGTGGACCATACCCAACTATGGCTACACCTTC. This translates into CASSSWTIPNYGYTF.

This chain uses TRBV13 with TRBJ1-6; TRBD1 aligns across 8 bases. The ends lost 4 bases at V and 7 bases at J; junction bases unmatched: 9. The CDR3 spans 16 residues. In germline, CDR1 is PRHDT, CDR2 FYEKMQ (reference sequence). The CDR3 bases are TGTGCCAGCAGCTCCCCGGGACAGGCGGGAAATTCACCCCTCCACTTT. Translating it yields CASSSPGQAGNSPLHF.